This T cell receptor (beta chain) derives from a study of PD-L1 blockade in urothelial cancer. About the study: Blood samples had a median of 141,255 T cells.

As for this clone: Its matching antigen is unknown.

Sequencing was performed with immunoSEQ multiplex PCR; in TCRdb, only in-frame clones are kept and a portion is missing. Among approximately 55,000 clones listed, 86% were seen once. Study-level results: More expansion of tumor-associated blood clones, seen at 3 weeks, marked durable-benefit patients.

In germline, CDR1 is WNHNN, CDR2 SYGVQD (reference sequence). The V gene end was trimmed by 8 bases and the J gene end by 12 bases; junction bases not matched to a gene: 7. The CDR3 covers 12 residues. Time point indicated: pretreatment peripheral blood. Sequencing was performed on PBMCs, taken around atezolizumab (anti-PD-L1) treatment. The TCR sequence derives from a man in his sixties with urothelial cancer. The chain combines TRBV10-1 with TRBJ1-6, with TRBD1 matching over 7 bases. In nucleotides, the CDR3 is TGCGCCAGCTGGGACAGCAGAATACCCCTCCACTTT. Translated: CASWDSRIPLHF.